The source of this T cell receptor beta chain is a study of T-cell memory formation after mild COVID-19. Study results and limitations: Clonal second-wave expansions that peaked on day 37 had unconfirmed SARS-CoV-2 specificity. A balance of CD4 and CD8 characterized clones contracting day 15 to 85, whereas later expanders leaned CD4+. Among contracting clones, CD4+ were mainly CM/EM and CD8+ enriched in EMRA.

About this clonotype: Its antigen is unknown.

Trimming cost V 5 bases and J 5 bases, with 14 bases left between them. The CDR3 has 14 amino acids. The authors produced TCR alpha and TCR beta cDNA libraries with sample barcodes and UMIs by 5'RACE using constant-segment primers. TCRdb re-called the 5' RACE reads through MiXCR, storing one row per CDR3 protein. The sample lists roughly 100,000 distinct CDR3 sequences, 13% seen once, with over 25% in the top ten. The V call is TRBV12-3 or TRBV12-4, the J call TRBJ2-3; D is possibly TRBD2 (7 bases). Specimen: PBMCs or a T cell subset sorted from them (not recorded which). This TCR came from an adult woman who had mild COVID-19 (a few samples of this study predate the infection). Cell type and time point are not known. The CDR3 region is CASSPTGRGDTQYF. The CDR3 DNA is TGTGCCAGCAGTCCAACAGGGAGGGGAGATACGCAGTATTTT.